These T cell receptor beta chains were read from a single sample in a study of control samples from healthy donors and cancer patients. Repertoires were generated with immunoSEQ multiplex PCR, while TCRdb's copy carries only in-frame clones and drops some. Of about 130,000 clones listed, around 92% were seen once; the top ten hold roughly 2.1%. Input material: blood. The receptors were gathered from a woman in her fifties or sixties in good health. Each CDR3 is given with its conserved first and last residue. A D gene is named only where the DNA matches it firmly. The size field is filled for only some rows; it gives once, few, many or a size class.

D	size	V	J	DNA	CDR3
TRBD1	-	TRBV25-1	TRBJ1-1	TGTGCCAGCAGTGAATATTACCGGACAGGGTTGAACACTGAAGCTTTCTTT	CASSEYYRTGLNTEAFF
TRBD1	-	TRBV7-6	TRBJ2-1	TGTGCCAGCAGCCTCCGGACAGGGGGCGCGAATGAGCAGTTCTTC	CASSLRTGGANEQFF
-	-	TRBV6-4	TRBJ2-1	TGTGCCAGCAGTGACTTTGGGGGGCAAAATGAGCAGTTCTTC	CASSDFGGQNEQFF
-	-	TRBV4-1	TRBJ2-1	TGCGCCAGCAGCCAAGATTTTTTCGGGGGCGGAGAAGAACGCAATGAGCAGTTCTTC	CASSQDFFGGGEERNEQFF
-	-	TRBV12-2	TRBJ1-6	TGTGCAAGTCGCTTAGACGCCCGGGGGTGGAACTCACCCCTCCACTTT	CASRLDARGWNSPLHF
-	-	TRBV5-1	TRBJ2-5	TGCGCCAGCAGCTTGGCGCATCTCCAAGAGACCCAGTACTTC	CASSLAHLQETQYF
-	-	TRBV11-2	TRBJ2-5	TGTGCCAGCAGCTTAGGTTCGGAGACCCAGTACTTC	CASSLGSETQYF
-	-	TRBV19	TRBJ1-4	TGTGCCAGCTCAAAGGGCAGGGCAGGAACTAATGAAAAACTGTTTTTT	CASSKGRAGTNEKLFF
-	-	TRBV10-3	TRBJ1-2	TGTGCCATCAGTGAGAGACAGGACCTTAACTATGGCTACACCTTC	CAISERQDLNYGYTF
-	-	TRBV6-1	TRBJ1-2	TGTGCCAGCAGTGAAGTTGCCTTGAACACAGGGCGAGGCTACACCTTC	CASSEVALNTGRGYTF
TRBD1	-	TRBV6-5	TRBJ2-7	TGTGCCAGCAGACAGGGGTTCCTTTCCTACGAGCAGTACTTC	CASRQGFLSYEQYF
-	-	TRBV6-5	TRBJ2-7	TGTGCCAGCAGTCCAACGTCTCCCCAATACGGGCAGTACTTC	CASSPTSPQYGQYF
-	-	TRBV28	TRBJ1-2	TGTGCCAGCAGTTTAGACCAGAACTATGGCTACACCTTC	CASSLDQNYGYTF
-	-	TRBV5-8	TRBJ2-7	TGTGCCAGCAGCTTGGTGTCCAGCTCCTACGAGCAGTACTTC	CASSLVSSSYEQYF
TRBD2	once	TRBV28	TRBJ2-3	TGTGCCAGCAGTGTACCGCGGGGGGGAACAGATACGCAGTATTTT	CASSVPRGGTDTQYF
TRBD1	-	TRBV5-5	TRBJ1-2	TGTGCCAGCAGCTTGACGGGACAGTTCGACTACACCTTC	CASSLTGQFDYTF
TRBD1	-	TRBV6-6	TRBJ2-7	TGTGCCAGCAGTGGCCCGGGGACAGGGGTATACGAGCAGTACTTC	CASSGPGTGVYEQYF
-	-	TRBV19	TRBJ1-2	TGTGCCAGTAGTATATACGGGGACGCTAACTATGGCTACACCTTC	CASSIYGDANYGYTF
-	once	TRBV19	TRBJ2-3	TGTGCCAGTAAAAGCCGATATACGCAGTATTTT	CASKSRYTQYF
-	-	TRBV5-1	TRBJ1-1	TGCGCCAGCAGCTTGGGACCAACAACTAACACTGAAGCTTTCTTT	CASSLGPTTNTEAFF
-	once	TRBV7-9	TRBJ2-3	TGTGCCAGCAGCTTAGAGGGCCTGACAGATACGCAGTATTTT	CASSLEGLTDTQYF
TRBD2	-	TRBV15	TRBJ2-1	TGTGCCACCAGCAGAATGACTAGCGGGAGGGTAAATGAGCAGTTCTTC	CATSRMTSGRVNEQFF
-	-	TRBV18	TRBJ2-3	TGTGCCAGCTCACCCAGGGGGGGTAGCACAGATACGCAGTATTTT	CASSPRGGSTDTQYF
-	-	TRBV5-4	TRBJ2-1	TGTGCCAGCAGACCGGGACTCCTAAGCTCCTACAATGAGCAGTTCTTC	CASRPGLLSSYNEQFF
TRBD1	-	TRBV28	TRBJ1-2	TGTGCCAGCAGTCCCGGGACAGGGATCTATGGCTACACCTTC	CASSPGTGIYGYTF
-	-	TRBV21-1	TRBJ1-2	TGTGCCAGCAGCAAATTTGAGGATGGCTACACCTTC	CASSKFEDGYTF
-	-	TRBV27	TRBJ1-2	TGTGCCAGCAGTTTAGTTCCGGGGTTTTATGGCTACACCTTC	CASSLVPGFYGYTF
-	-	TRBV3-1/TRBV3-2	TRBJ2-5	TGTGCCAGCAGCCAAGATCAGGATCGCGAGGAGACCCAGTACTTC	CASSQDQDREETQYF
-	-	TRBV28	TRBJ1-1	TGTGCCAGCAGTTTATGGCGGGGGCAGGGGACTGAAGCTTTCTTT	CASSLWRGQGTEAFF
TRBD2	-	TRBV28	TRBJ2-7	TGTGCCAGCAGGAGCGGGAAGTACGAGCAGTACTTC	CASRSGKYEQYF
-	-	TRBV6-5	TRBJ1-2	TGTGCCAGCAGTTACGACGTAAATATCTATGGCTACACCTTC	CASSYDVNIYGYTF
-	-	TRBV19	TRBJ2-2	TGTGCCAGTGCAGGGGTGGGTTTCGGGGAGCTGTTTTTT	CASAGVGFGELFF
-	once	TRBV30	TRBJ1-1	TGTGCCTGGAGTCCGACAGGCACAATAGCTTTCTTT	CAWSPTGTIAFF
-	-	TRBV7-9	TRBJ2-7	TGTGCCAGCAGCTTAGCAGGGGGTGGCCCCTACGAGCAGTACTTC	CASSLAGGGPYEQYF
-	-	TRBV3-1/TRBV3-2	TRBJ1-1	TGTGCCAGCAGCCAAGTGTTTACAAACACTGAAGCTTTCTTT	CASSQVFTNTEAFF
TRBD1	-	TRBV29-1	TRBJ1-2	TGCAGCGACCGGGACAGCTTGGGCTACACCTTC	CSDRDSLGYTF
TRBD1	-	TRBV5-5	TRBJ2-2	TGTGCCAGCAGCACCGGACAGGCCGAATCCGGGGAGCTGTTTTTT	CASSTGQAESGELFF
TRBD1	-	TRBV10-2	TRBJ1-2	TGCGCCAGCAGTGAGCCGACCAGGGGGGTGGCGCGAGGCTACACCTTC	CASSEPTRGVARGYTF
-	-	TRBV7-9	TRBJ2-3	TGTGCCAGCAGCTTGGTCCGGATGTCTAGCACAGATACGCAGTATTTT	CASSLVRMSSTDTQYF
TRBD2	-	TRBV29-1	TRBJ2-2	TGCAGCGTCCAGGGACTAGCGAGGGACACCGGGGAGCTGTTTTTT	CSVQGLARDTGELFF
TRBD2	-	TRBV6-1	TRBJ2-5	TGTGCCAGCAGCATGAGGACTAGCGGGAGCGGAGGGTACTTC	CASSMRTSGSGGYF
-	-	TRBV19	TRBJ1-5	TGTGCCAGTAGTGTACAACAGGGTTATAGCAATCAGCCCCAGCATTTT	CASSVQQGYSNQPQHF